This T cell receptor (beta chain) derives from a study of T-cell reconstitution after alpha-beta-depleted transplantation in children. This clonotype was detected ten times or more. Its target is not known. Notes on the study in general: Reported findings indicate that, about two months after transplant, alpha-beta T cells came from several hundred expanded clones, which were derived from non-depleted graft cells. Several patients had high TCRbeta diversity at day 60; it came from surviving recipient T cells and thymic progenitors. A year post-transplant, T-cell counts and diversity derived mostly from newly produced T cells.

Between the trimmed V and J ends, which lost 4 bases and 5 bases, there was a span of 15 bases. Germline V lookup: CDR1 SGHRS, CDR2 YFSETQ. The CDR3 consists of 14 residues. TCRbeta library construction was performed incorporating unique molecular identifiers. TCRdb processed the PCR reads anew with MiXCR; each CDR3 protein has one entry. This sample has about 980,000 distinct CDR3 sequences; roughly 29% occur once, and the top ten carry under 30%. The TCR was taken from a boy less than two years old who had a stem cell transplant for SCID, so the T cells may come from the graft donor. The chain is built from TRBV5-1 and TRBJ2-5; TRBD2 is a possible D gene (6 bases). The sequencing used PBMCs, mostly from graft donor cells, collected 360 days after TCRalphabeta/CD19-depleted stem cell transplant. The CDR3 DNA sequence: TGCGCCAGCAGCCGGGGCGATGGGAGGGAGACCCAGTACTTC. Its translation is CASSRGDGRETQYF. Variable domain in full (rest from reference TRBV5-1 and TRBJ2-5): KAGVTQTPRYLIKTRGQQVTLSCSPISGHRSVSWYQQTPGQGLQFLFEYFSETQRNKGNFPGRFSGRQFSNSRSEMNVSTLELGDSALYLCASSRGDGRETQYFGPGTRLLVL.